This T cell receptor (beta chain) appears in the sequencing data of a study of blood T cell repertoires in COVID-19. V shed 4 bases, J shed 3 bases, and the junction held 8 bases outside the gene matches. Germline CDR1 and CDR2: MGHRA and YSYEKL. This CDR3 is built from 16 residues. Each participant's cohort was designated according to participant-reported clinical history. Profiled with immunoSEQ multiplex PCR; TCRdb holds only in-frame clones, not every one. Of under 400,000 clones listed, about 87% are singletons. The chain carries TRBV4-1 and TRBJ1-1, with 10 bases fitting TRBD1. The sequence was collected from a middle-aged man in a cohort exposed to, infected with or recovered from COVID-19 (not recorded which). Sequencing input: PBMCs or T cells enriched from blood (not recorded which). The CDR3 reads CASSPRDRGVYTEAFF. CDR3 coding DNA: TGCGCCAGCAGCCCCCGGGACAGGGGAGTGTACACTGAAGCTTTCTTT.